Listed here is a single TCR beta chain. Its antigen is not known. The sample originates from a study of T cell repertoires in cytomegalovirus infection. Regarding the study as a whole: In two of eight donors, the top clonotype was HLA-C-restricted CMV-specific.

TCRdb ran MiXCR on the reads and lists one entry per CDR3 protein. The sample includes just under 300,000 distinct CDR3 sequences, around 10% of them seen just once. The V end lost 7 bases, the J end lost 3 bases, and 12 bases lay between the germline ends. Germline V CDR1 and CDR2: LNHDA, SQIVND (reference sequence). This CDR3 has 14 amino acids. Sequenced: PBMCs. The chain combines TRBV19 with TRBJ2-2; weak D call: TRBD2 (6 bases). The sequence was obtained from a human donor in good health (CMV status not recorded). Some clones in this sample may be carry-over from other donors' samples. In nucleotides, the CDR3 is TGTGCCAGTATGACGGGGGACTACACCGGGGAGCTGTTTTTT. It translates to CASMTGDYTGELFF. Based on the CDR3 plus reference TRBV19 and TRBJ2-2, the full variable domain is DGGITQSPKYLFRKEGQNVTLSCEQNLNHDAMYWYRQDPGQGLRLIYYSQIVNDFQKGDIAEGYSVSREKKESFPLTVTSAQKNPTAFYLCASMTGDYTGELFFGEGSRLTVL.